The count of the clone carrying this T cell receptor beta chain is one. The source of the sample is a study of shared clonotypes between healthy human individuals. Germline loops: CDR1 SGHTA, CDR2 FQGNSA. Trimming took off 5 bases at V and 0 bases at J, with 14 bases between the two ends. This CDR3 comprises 16 residues. This table comes from immunoSEQ multiplex PCR, and its TCRdb copy is limited to in-frame clones, with some not included. The sample has hundreds of thousands of clones, roughly 70% seen once. The chain couples TRBV7-2 to TRBJ2-1; D is unresolved. The sequenced sample was memory CD4+ T cells sorted from blood. Documented subset: CD45RA-negative fraction. The receptor's source is a woman under 40 in good health. The CDR3: CASSRSVLVSYNEQFF. CDR3 in DNA: TGTGCCAGCAGCAGAAGCGTGCTGGTCTCCTACAATGAGCAGTTCTTC. Looking up the rest from reference TRBV7-2 and TRBJ2-1 gives the full variable domain: GAGVSQSPSNKVTEKGKDVELRCDPISGHTALYWYRQSLGQGLEFLIYFQGNSAPDKSGLPSDRFSAERTGGSVSTLTIQRTQQEDSAVYLCASSRSVLVSYNEQFFGPGTRLTVL.